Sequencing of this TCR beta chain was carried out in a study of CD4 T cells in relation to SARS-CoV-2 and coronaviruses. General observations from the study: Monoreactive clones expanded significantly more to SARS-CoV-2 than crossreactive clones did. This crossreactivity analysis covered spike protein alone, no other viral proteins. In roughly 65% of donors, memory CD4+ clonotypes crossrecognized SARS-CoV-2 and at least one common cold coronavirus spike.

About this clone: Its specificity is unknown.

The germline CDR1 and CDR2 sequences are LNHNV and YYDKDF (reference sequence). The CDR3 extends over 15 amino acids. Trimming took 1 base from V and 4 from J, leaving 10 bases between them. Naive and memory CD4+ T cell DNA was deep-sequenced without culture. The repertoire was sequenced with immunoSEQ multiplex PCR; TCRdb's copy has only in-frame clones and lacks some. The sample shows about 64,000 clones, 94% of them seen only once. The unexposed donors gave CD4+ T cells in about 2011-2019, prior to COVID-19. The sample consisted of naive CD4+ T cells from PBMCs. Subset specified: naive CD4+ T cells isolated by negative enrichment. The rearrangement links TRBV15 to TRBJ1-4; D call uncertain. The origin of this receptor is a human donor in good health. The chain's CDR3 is CATSRVTGVNEKLFF. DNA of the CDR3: TGTGCCACCAGCAGAGTAACGGGCGTTAATGAAAAACTGTTTTTT.